These T cell receptor beta chains were read from a single sample in a study of shared clonotypes between healthy human individuals. Measured with immunoSEQ multiplex PCR; TCRdb has only the in-frame clones, and not every one. Among roughly 480,000 clones listed, around 80% were seen once. The source material was PBMCs. The receptors derive from a woman between 40 and 50 years old in good health. Some clones in this sample may be carry-over from other donors' samples. Each CDR3 is given with its conserved first and last residue.

V,CDR3
TRBV5-1,CASSAGQGALYEQYF
TRBV6-6,CASSYSLDRGETQYF
TRBV2,CASSERLLAVAKNIQYF
TRBV5-4,CASRQGGVDTQYF
TRBV6-5,CASSGAGGSETQYF
TRBV7-2,CASSLEGLVYNEQFF
TRBV30,CASAGEYYEQYF
TRBV9,CASSAPVGRRQGGIEQFF
TRBV6-4,CASSDSSRPVEQFF
TRBV5-1,CASSSDGRNTEAFF
TRBV28,CASGVNYGYTF
TRBV18,CASSPELLSEAFF
TRBV4-1,CASSLGQSTPLQETQYF
TRBV5-6,CASSLGWGVTSYNEQFF
TRBV9,CASTRTGEPSYNEQFF
TRBV19,CASSMTGNTEAFF
TRBV2,CASSGQRSQPQHF
TRBV4-3,CASSQDSGPAGEKLFF
TRBV15,CATSRDLWLADYEQYF
TRBV9,CASSGGHYSYEQYF
TRBV7-9,CASTFQDGNTGELFF
TRBV4-1,CASSQLGQGARGANVLTF
TRBV18,CASSPGQTHEQYF
TRBV27,CASSYSGMQDEQYF
TRBV7-2,CASSPRSLGGLAGEQFF
TRBV19,CASSIRQADTQYF
TRBV7-3,CASSLTDRAQETQYF
TRBV4-2,CASSQPGGTGGMNTEAFF
TRBV15,CATSRARAYEQYF
TRBV19,CASSIAGGETQYF
TRBV6-4,CASSPGPDPVLDQPQHF
TRBV2,CASTGTSGYNEQFF
TRBV28,CASTWTAYNEQFF
TRBV15,CATSRVGTRLETQYF
TRBV7-9,CASSTSGPYEQYF
TRBV27,CASGRQTGGRTDTQYF
TRBV7-9,CASSLRGWTEAFF
TRBV4-1,CASSQRLALGFEAFF
TRBV7-9,CASSPEVGSYEQYF
TRBV6-1,CASKWDTSTDTQYF
TRBV7-3,CASSSHPSSSGRDTQYF
TRBV19,CASRSTGAAGNTIYF
TRBV7-9,CASSAHRDSPSYEQYF
TRBV6-1,CASSEKGTSAPPQHF
TRBV4-3,CASSQGQGYEQFF